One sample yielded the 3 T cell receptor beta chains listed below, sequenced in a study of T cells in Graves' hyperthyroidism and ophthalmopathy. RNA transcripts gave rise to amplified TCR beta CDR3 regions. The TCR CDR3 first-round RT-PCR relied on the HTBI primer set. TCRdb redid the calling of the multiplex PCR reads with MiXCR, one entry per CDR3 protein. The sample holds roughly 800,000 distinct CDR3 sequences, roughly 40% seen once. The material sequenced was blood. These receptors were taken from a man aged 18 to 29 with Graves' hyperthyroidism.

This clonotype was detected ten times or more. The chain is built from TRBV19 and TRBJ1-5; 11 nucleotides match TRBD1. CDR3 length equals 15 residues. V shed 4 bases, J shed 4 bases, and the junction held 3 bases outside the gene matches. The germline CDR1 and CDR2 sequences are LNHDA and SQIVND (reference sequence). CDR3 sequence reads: CASSTGTGGNQPQHF. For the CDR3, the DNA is TGTGCCAGTAGTACGGGGACAGGGGGGAATCAGCCCCAGCATTTT. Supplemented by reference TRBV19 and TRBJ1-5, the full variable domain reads DGGITQSPKYLFRKEGQNVTLSCEQNLNHDAMYWYRQDPGQGLRLIYYSQIVNDFQKGDIAEGYSVSREKKESFPLTVTSAQKNPTAFYLCASSTGTGGNQPQHFGDGTRLSIL.

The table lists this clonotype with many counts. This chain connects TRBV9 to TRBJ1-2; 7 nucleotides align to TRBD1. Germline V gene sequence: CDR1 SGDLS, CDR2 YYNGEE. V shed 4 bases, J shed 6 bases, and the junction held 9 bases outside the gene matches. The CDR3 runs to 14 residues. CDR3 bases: TGTGCCAGCAGCCTCGAGCCAGGGGGTGATGGCTACACCTTC. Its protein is CASSLEPGGDGYTF.

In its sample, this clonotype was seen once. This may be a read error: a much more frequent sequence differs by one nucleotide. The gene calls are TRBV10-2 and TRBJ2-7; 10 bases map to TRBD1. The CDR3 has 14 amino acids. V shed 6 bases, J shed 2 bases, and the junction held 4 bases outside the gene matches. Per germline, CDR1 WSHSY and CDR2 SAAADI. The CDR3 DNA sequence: TGCGCCAGCAGCGGGACAGGGGACCCCTACGAGCAGTACTTC. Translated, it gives CASSGTGDPYEQYF.